These 32 T cell receptor beta chains share one sample of origin, sequenced in a study of cytomegalovirus exposure and HLA in healthy donors. PCR amplification relied on 60 Vbeta primers (plus 13 Jbeta primers). Assay: immunoSEQ multiplex PCR; the TCRdb copy retains only in-frame clones and omits some. The table has 210,000 or so clones, approximately 80% seen once; the top ten hold about 16%. The sequenced sample was PBMCs. All receptors derive from a man aged 40-49 years in good health and CMV-seronegative.

Worth noting for this clone: Within the sample, other DNA sequences also encode this same CDR3. The chain has TRBV5-1 and TRBJ1-5; D may be TRBD1 (5 bases). From germline, CDR1 is SGHRS and CDR2 YFSETQ. The CDR3 covers 15 residues. Between the trimmed V and J ends, which lost 1 base and 0 bases, there was a span of 8 bases. In nucleotides, the CDR3 is TGCGCCAGCAGCTTGACGGGGGATAGCAATCAGCCCCAGCATTTT. Its translation: CASSLTGDSNQPQHF.

The chain uses TRBV30 and TRBJ1-1; perhaps TRBD1 as D (5 bases). CDR1 GTSNPN and CDR2 SVGIG come from the germline V gene (reference sequence). This CDR3 region has 13 residues. Deletions cut 3 bases from V and 4 bases from J, with 12 bases between. The CDR3 spells CAWSWGVGTEAFF. In DNA form, the CDR3 reads TGTGCCTGGAGCTGGGGGGTCGGCACTGAAGCTTTCTTT.

The chain carries TRBV7-8 and TRBJ2-3; 9 nucleotides match TRBD1. The CDR3 contains 16 residues. Germline CDR1 and CDR2: SGHVS and FQNEAQ. V shed 0 bases and J 4 bases; nucleotides not matched to a gene: 5. The CDR3 sequence: CASSLAGTGSSDTQYF. The CDR3 coding sequence is TGTGCCAGCAGCTTAGCCGGGACAGGGTCCTCAGATACGCAGTATTTT. Complete variable domain (other parts from reference TRBV7-8 and TRBJ2-3): GAGVSQSPRYKVAKRGQDVALRCDPISGHVSLFWYQQALGQGPEFLTYFQNEAQLDKSGLPSDRFFAERPEGSVSTLKIQRTQQEDSAVYLCASSLAGTGSSDTQYFGPGTRLTVL.

To note about this clone: A junction end diverges from the germline sequence, so it may reflect a read error. This sequence joins TRBV7-9 and TRBJ2-5; D is unclear. Germline assignment: CDR1 SEHNR and CDR2 FQNEAQ (reference sequence). The CDR3 consists of 13 residues. The CDR3 nucleotides are TGTTCCAGCAGCTTGAGAGGTTACGAGACCCAGTACTTC. It encodes CSSSLRGYETQYF.

The rearrangement uses TRBV5-1 and TRBJ1-1; D remains ambiguous. This CDR3 is 11 amino acids long. Germline-derived CDR1 and CDR2 are SGHRS and YFSETQ. V lost 7 bases and J 6 bases, leaving 10 bases between the germline ends. CDR3 DNA sequence: TGCGCCAGCCGAGGACTTTCTGAAGCTTTCTTT. Translated: CASRGLSEAFF.

The genes are TRBV28 and TRBJ1-2, with TRBD1 matching 8 bases. V lost 4 bases, J lost 3 bases, and 7 bases stayed unmatched. CDR1 MDHEN and CDR2 SYDVKM come from the germline V gene. The CDR3 runs 15 residues. Here the CDR3 DNA reads TGTGCCAGCAGTTCCCCGGACAGGGAGGACTATGGCTACACCTTC. Protein: CASSSPDREDYGYTF.

The chain has TRBV7-2 and TRBJ1-5; D unclear. The CDR3 is 15 amino acids. Germline V gives CDR1 SGHTA, CDR2 FQGNSA. Trimming took 1 base from V and 2 from J, leaving 9 bases between them. CDR3 sequence (DNA): TGTGCCAGCAGCTTAGGGGCAGGTCGCAATCAGCCCCAGCATTTT. It specifies CASSLGAGRNQPQHF.

This rearrangement joins TRBV14 to TRBJ2-2, with 11 nucleotides matching TRBD2. CDR1 and CDR2 (germline): SGHDN, FVKESK. The CDR3 runs to 18 residues. V shed 0 bases, J shed 3 bases, and the junction held 6 bases outside the gene matches. The CDR3 loop is CASSQDLLAGVYTGELFF. CDR3 in DNA: TGTGCCAGCAGCCAAGATTTACTAGCGGGGGTTTACACCGGGGAGCTGTTTTTT.

This clone was seen more than once but under ten times. The chain joins TRBV5-6 to TRBJ1-1; 7 positions agree with TRBD1. Germline V lookup: CDR1 SGHDT, CDR2 YYEEEE. V lost 4 bases, J lost 1 base, and 7 bases stayed unmatched. The CDR3 spans 15 residues. CDR3 protein: CASSLGAGGNTEAFF. In nucleotides, the CDR3 is TGTGCCAGCAGCCTAGGGGCAGGGGGGAACACTGAAGCTTTCTTT.

This sequence joins TRBV4-3 and TRBJ1-5, with D possibly matching TRBD1 (5 bases). The CDR3 sequence is 15 residues long. V gave up 4 bases and J gave up 3 bases, with 13 bases separating them. Germline loops: CDR1 LGHNA, CDR2 YSLEER. CDR3 residues: CASSPLQGVNQPQHF. DNA of the CDR3: TGCGCCAGCAGCCCGTTGCAGGGTGTCAATCAGCCCCAGCATTTT.

This clone was observed once. The chain joins TRBV12-5 to TRBJ1-1; tentative D call: TRBD1 (6 bases). The CDR3 spans 16 residues. Deletions cut 0 bases from V and 14 bases from J, with 25 bases between. Germline V lookup: CDR1 LGHNT, CDR2 FRNRAP. The CDR3 sequence: CASGLVSDRLGRGRFF. CDR3 DNA: TGTGCTAGTGGTTTGGTCTCCGACAGGCTGGGAAGGGGTAGATTCTTT.

The J gene is TRBJ1-4, the V gene TRBV25-1; D ambiguous. Trimming left V 1 base short and J 5 bases short, with 5 bases between. The CDR3 consists of 13 residues. Germline CDR1 is MGHDK and CDR2 is SYGVNS. CDR3: CASSEWRNEKLFF. In nucleotides, the CDR3 is TGTGCCAGCAGTGAATGGAGGAATGAAAAACTGTTTTTT.

This chain uses TRBV9 with TRBJ2-1; 7 nucleotides align to TRBD2. In germline, CDR1 is SGDLS, CDR2 YYNGEE. The CDR3 sequence is 16 residues long. The trim removed 4 bases at V and 10 bases at J, leaving 17 bases unmatched. DNA of the CDR3: TGTGCCAGCAGCCTTAGGGGAGGGCAGGGCCTATGGGAGCAGTTCTTC. Translating it yields CASSLRGGQGLWEQFF. Using reference TRBV9 and TRBJ2-1 for the parts outside the CDR3, the full variable domain is DSGVTQTPKHLITATGQRVTLRCSPRSGDLSVYWYQQSLDQGLQFLIQYYNGEERAKGNILERFSAQQFPDLHSELNLSSLELGDSALYFCASSLRGGQGLWEQFFGPGTRLTVL.

This chain joins TRBV10-3 and TRBJ1-3, with TRBD1 matching 9 bases. The germline CDR1 and CDR2 sequences are ENHRY and SYGVKD. V shed 4 bases, J shed 0 bases, and the junction held 4 bases outside the gene matches. The CDR3 has 16 residues. The CDR3 here is CAISGPGQGSGNTIYF. The CDR3 DNA sequence: TGTGCCATCAGTGGTCCGGGACAGGGCTCTGGAAACACCATATATTTT.

The J gene is TRBJ2-3, the V gene TRBV11-2; weak D call: TRBD2 (7 bases). V lost 0 bases and J lost 2, with 12 bases in between. The germline CDR1 and CDR2 sequences are SGHAT and FQNNGV. The CDR3 has 16 amino acids. CDR3 DNA sequence: TGTGCCAGCAGCTTAGAGGGAGGGGACAACACAGATACGCAGTATTTT. Translated, it gives CASSLEGGDNTDTQYF.

This clone showed up just a few times. This chain links TRBV29-1 with TRBJ1-1; a possible D gene is TRBD1 (6 bases). Trimming took off 5 bases at V and 0 bases at J, with 10 bases between the two ends. Germline V gene lookup returns CDR1 SQVTM and CDR2 ANQGSEA. The CDR3 length is 13 residues. The CDR3 loop reads CSVLDRLNTEAFF. In DNA form, the CDR3 reads TGCAGCGTTCTCGACAGGTTGAACACTGAAGCTTTCTTT.

As DNA, the CDR3 is TGTGCCAGCTCAACTCAGGGGGCGGAGAATTCACCCCTCCACTTT. Protein: CASSTQGAENSPLHF. The V and J genes are TRBV18 and TRBJ1-6; TRBD1 agrees at 8 bases. V gave up 5 bases and J gave up 7 bases; unmatched junction bases: 7. This CDR3 contains 15 residues. Germline CDR1 and CDR2: KGHSH and LQKENI.

As to this clone: Mismatch with germline at one junction end may stem from a read error. The chain has TRBV7-9 and TRBJ1-1; 8 bases are shared with TRBD1. Germline values: CDR1 SEHNR, CDR2 FQNEAQ (reference sequence). The CDR3 is made up of 14 amino acids. The CDR3 spells CSSSLQQGDTEAFF. In DNA, the CDR3 is TGTTCCAGCAGCTTGCAACAGGGGGACACTGAAGCTTTCTTT.

This chain links TRBV6-5 with TRBJ1-1, with D possibly TRBD1 on 6 matching bases. Germline CDR1 reads MNHEY; CDR2 reads SVGAGI. The CDR3 length is 12 residues. The ends were cut back, 4 bases at V and 5 bases at J, with 8 bases in the middle. Here the CDR3 reads CASSWGRTEAFF. As DNA, the CDR3 is TGTGCCAGCAGTTGGGGGCGAACTGAAGCTTTCTTT.

The CDR3, as DNA: TGCGCCAGCAGTGAGCTTCAGGGGGCGTACACTGAAGCTTTCTTT. It is translated as CASSELQGAYTEAFF. The chain uses TRBV10-2 and TRBJ1-1, with 8 positions matching TRBD1. V shed 2 bases, J shed 3 bases, and the junction held 5 bases outside the gene matches. Looked up from germline, CDR1 is WSHSY and CDR2 is SAAADI. This CDR3 has 15 residues.

The CDR3 protein is CASSLDRATGELFF. In nucleotides, the CDR3 is TGTGCCAGCAGCTTGGACAGGGCCACCGGGGAGCTGTTTTTT. This rearrangement joins TRBV5-5 to TRBJ2-2; possibly TRBD1 for D (6 bases). Germline V gene sequence: CDR1 SGHKS, CDR2 YYEKEE (reference sequence). Trimming cost V 0 bases and J 4 bases, with 7 bases left between them. The CDR3 consists of 14 residues.

CDR3 protein: CASSYSARPPHGYTF. CDR3 coding DNA: TGTGCCAGCAGTTACTCTGCCAGGCCTCCCCATGGCTACACCTTC. The chain joins TRBV6-5 to TRBJ1-2; the D is unclear. V was clipped by 0 bases and J by 6 bases, with 14 bases between them. The CDR3 sequence is 15 residues long. In germline, CDR1 is MNHEY, CDR2 SVGAGI.

In this sample, this clone turned up once. The chain is built from TRBV7-2 and TRBJ2-2, with D perhaps TRBD2 (5 bases). Germline CDR1 reads SGHTA; CDR2 reads FQGNSA. Trimming took off 4 bases at V and 9 bases at J, with 12 bases between the two ends. The CDR3 contains 13 residues. The CDR3 loop is CASSSGVYRELFF. CDR3 bases: TGTGCCAGCAGCTCCGGGGTTTATAGGGAGCTGTTTTTT.

The chain is built from TRBV4-1 and TRBJ2-5, with 7 bases aligning to TRBD2. From germline, CDR1 is MGHRA and CDR2 YSYEKL. With V trimmed by 0 bases and J by 5 bases, 9 bases remained unmatched. The CDR3 length is 16 residues. CDR3 loop: CASSQDAQRGGETQYF. The CDR3, as DNA: TGCGCCAGCAGCCAAGATGCACAAAGGGGAGGGGAGACCCAGTACTTC.

The rearrangement links TRBV27 to TRBJ1-1, with a weak D call TRBD1 (5 bases). The CDR3 is 15 amino acids. V was clipped by 0 bases and J by 5 bases, with 13 bases between them. Germline V gene lookup returns CDR1 MNHEY and CDR2 SMNVEV (reference sequence). CDR3 in DNA: TGTGCCAGCAGTTTATCGGGGGGAGGATGGACTGAAGCTTTCTTT. Encoded protein: CASSLSGGGWTEAFF.

The chain links TRBV28 to TRBJ1-5, with 9 bases aligning to TRBD1. Germline V CDR1 and CDR2: MDHEN, SYDVKM. The junction had 15 bases not matched to a gene; V was cut back by 8 bases and J by 4 bases. The CDR3 has 17 residues. The CDR3 is CASASISGTGRNQPQHF. The CDR3, as DNA: TGTGCCAGCGCCTCAATCTCCGGGACAGGGAGGAATCAGCCCCAGCATTTT.

The rearrangement links TRBV28 to TRBJ2-3; 8 bases are a match to TRBD2. J was trimmed by 6 bases and V by 3 bases; bases with no gene match: 2. This CDR3 comprises 13 residues. Germline CDR1 MDHEN, CDR2 SYDVKM. This CDR3 reads CASSFSSGDTQYF. The DNA of the CDR3 is TGTGCCAGCAGTTTTTCTAGCGGGGATACGCAGTATTTT.

The rearrangement links TRBV7-2 to TRBJ1-2; D is possibly TRBD1 (5 bases). The CDR3 contains 15 residues. V lost 1 base to trimming and J lost 4 bases, with 13 bases between them. Germline V CDR1 and CDR2: SGHTA, FQGNSA. CDR3 in DNA: TGTGCCAGCAGCTTAGATAGACAGTTCTTCTATGGCTACACCTTC. It codes for CASSLDRQFFYGYTF. Supplemented by reference TRBV7-2 and TRBJ1-2, the full variable domain reads GAGVSQSPSNKVTEKGKDVELRCDPISGHTALYWYRQSLGQGLEFLIYFQGNSAPDKSGLPSDRFSAERTGGSVSTLTIQRTQQEDSAVYLCASSLDRQFFYGYTFGSGTRLTVV.

V and J are TRBV5-1 and TRBJ2-1; D might be TRBD2 (6 bases). The V and J ends lost 1 base and 0 bases respectively, with 14 bases between them. The length of the CDR3 is 17 residues. Germline CDR1 SGHRS, CDR2 YFSETQ. CDR3 sequence: CASSLRGSGFSYNEQFF. In DNA form, the CDR3 reads TGCGCCAGCAGCTTGCGAGGTAGCGGATTCTCCTACAATGAGCAGTTCTTC.

This clone qualifies as medium-sized (0.01 to 0.1%). The chain joins TRBV6-5 to TRBJ1-5; TRBD1 matches at 8 bases. This CDR3 region has 15 residues. The germline gives CDR1 MNHEY, CDR2 SVGAGI. The V and J ends lost 4 bases and 2 bases, in that order; junction bases with no gene match: 4. CDR3 DNA sequence: TGTGCCAGCAGTTTAGGACAGGGAGGCAATCAGCCCCAGCATTTT. Amino acid sequence: CASSLGQGGNQPQHF.

The rearrangement joins TRBV2 to TRBJ2-1, with TRBD2 identical over 13 bases. This CDR3 has 15 amino acids. V gave up 7 bases and J gave up 9 bases; unmatched junction bases: 9. The germline V gene has CDR1 SNHLY and CDR2 FYNNEI. This CDR3 is CASILAGLAGIEQFF. In nucleotides, the CDR3 is TGTGCCAGCATTCTTGCGGGACTAGCGGGAATTGAGCAGTTCTTC. The variable domain in full, completed from reference TRBV2 and TRBJ2-1, reads EPEVTQTPSHQVTQMGQEVILRCVPISNHLYFYWYRQILGQKVEFLVSFYNNEISEKSEIFDDQFSVERPDGSNFTLKIRSTKLEDSAMYFCASILAGLAGIEQFFGPGTRLTVL.

The chain carries TRBV9 and TRBJ2-5; 8 bases map to TRBD1. CDR1 SGDLS and CDR2 YYNGEE come from the germline V gene. The CDR3 covers 15 residues. Losses at the gene ends were 0 bases for V and 5 bases for J; bases not matched to a gene: 6. CDR3: CASSVGPGGGETQYF. Here the CDR3 DNA reads TGTGCCAGCAGCGTAGGACCAGGGGGCGGGGAGACCCAGTACTTC.